A single sample is the source of the 18 T cell receptor beta chains below, sequenced in a study of regulatory T cells in long-lasting Graves disease. Libraries of TCR beta came from iRepertoire HTBI primers plus Arm-PCR of CDR3 regions. TCRdb reanalysed the multiplex PCR reads using MiXCR and keeps one entry per CDR3 protein. The data show fewer than 500,000 distinct CDR3 sequences, 16% seen once. Time point of the sample: newly diagnosed GD, antithyroid drugs for less than 3 months. From PBMCs, RNA was extracted and then used to make the TCR library. The sample was also reused in another study, on T cells in Graves' hyperthyroidism and ophthalmopathy.

The input for sequencing was peripheral blood mononuclear cells (PBMCs), taken at new diagnosis, from a patient treated with antithyroid drugs. These receptors were collected from a man aged 35 to 55 with Graves disease.

This clonotype was seen ten or more times. The gene calls are TRBV29-1 and TRBJ2-2, with TRBD2 matching 12 bases. The germline V gene encodes CDR1 SQVTM and CDR2 ANQGSEA. The CDR3 is 16 residues long. V lost 2 bases, J lost 7 bases, and 8 bases stayed unmatched. CDR3 DNA: TGCAGCGTTGAACGACTAGCGGGAGAAGGTTACGGGGAGCTGTTTTTT. Protein: CSVERLAGEGYGELFF.

This clonotype was counted between two and nine times. V gene TRBV20-1 combines with J gene TRBJ2-5; 9 positions agree with TRBD2. The CDR3 contains 15 residues. V dropped 3 bases and J dropped 7; count of bases not matched to a gene: 12. Germline CDR1 and CDR2: DFQATT and SNEGSKA (reference sequence). The CDR3 DNA reads as TGCAGTGCTAGCTGGGAAATAGCGGGAGTGGGGACCCAGTACTTC. Translated: CSASWEIAGVGTQYF.

This clonotype has ten or more counts. The chain combines TRBV20-1 with TRBJ2-5, with 9 bases lining up with TRBD2. CDR3 length: 13 residues. V lost 7 bases to trimming and J lost 2 bases; unmatched junction nucleotides: 5. Per the germline V gene, CDR1 is DFQATT and CDR2 is SNEGSKA (reference sequence). The CDR3 nucleotides are TGCAGTGTCAGGCGGGGGGGTCAAGAGACCCAGTACTTC. Protein product: CSVRRGGQETQYF.

The chain joins TRBV20-1 to TRBJ2-5; 12 nucleotides agree with TRBD2. V was pared by 3 bases and J by 2 bases, with 1 base of the junction left unmatched. This CDR3 comprises 14 residues. CDR1 is DFQATT and CDR2 is SNEGSKA in the germline V gene (reference sequence). The CDR3 loop reads CSASGLAGQETQYF. The CDR3 nucleotides are TGCAGTGCTAGCGGACTAGCGGGGCAAGAGACCCAGTACTTC.

There are many counts of this clonotype. The chain couples TRBV9 to TRBJ2-3; TRBD2 is a possible D gene (6 bases). CDR3 length: 15 amino acids. CDR1 is SGDLS, CDR2 YYNGEE, per germline. V was cut by 3 bases and J by 2 bases, with 13 bases left in between. The CDR3 loop is CASSARLDPTDTQYF. CDR3 coding DNA: TGTGCCAGCAGCGCTAGACTAGACCCCACAGATACGCAGTATTTT.

In DNA form, the CDR3 reads TGTGCCAGCTCACCACCGTTCGACGGGGAGACCCAGTACTTC. Its protein is CASSPPFDGETQYF. The chain carries TRBV18 and TRBJ2-5; D is undetermined. The CDR3 runs 14 residues. With 0 bases removed from V and 5 bases from J, the gap between germline ends came to 10 bases. Germline V CDR1 and CDR2: KGHSH, LQKENI.

This clonotype was recorded many times. The chain is built from TRBV7-2 and TRBJ1-1, with D maybe TRBD1 (5 bases). The V gene's germline CDR1 is SGHTA and CDR2 FQGNSA. This CDR3 comprises 13 residues. V was trimmed by 4 bases and J by 7 bases, leaving 13 bases between them. CDR3 protein: CASSWQGGSEAFF. CDR3 nucleotide sequence: TGTGCCAGCAGCTGGCAGGGAGGGAGTGAAGCTTTCTTT.

This clonotype was detected ten times or more. The genes are TRBV11-2 and TRBJ1-1; D possibly corresponds to TRBD1 (6 bases). Trimming shortened V by 10 bases and J by 1 base, and 13 bases separated the two germline ends. Per the germline V gene, CDR1 is SGHAT and CDR2 is FQNNGV. The CDR3 sequence is 13 residues long. The CDR3 loop reads CATRGQQNTEAFF. The CDR3 bases are TGTGCCACCAGAGGACAGCAGAACACTGAAGCTTTCTTT.

The rearrangement joins TRBV30 to TRBJ2-7, with D perhaps matching TRBD1 or TRBD2 (5 bases each). The germline V gene encodes CDR1 GTSNPN and CDR2 SVGIG (reference sequence). The CDR3 extends over 15 amino acids. With 3 bases removed from V and 3 bases from J, the gap between germline ends came to 18 bases. The CDR3 DNA reads TGTGCCTGGAGGGACGGGACGGTTAGGGACTACGAGCAGTACTTC. As protein: CAWRDGTVRDYEQYF. The complete variable domain, with remaining parts taken from reference TRBV30 and TRBJ2-7, reads SQTIHQWPATLVQPVGSPLSLECTVEGTSNPNLYWYRQAAGRGLQLLFYSVGIGQISSEVPQNLSASRPQDRQFILSSKKLLLSDSGFYLCAWRDGTVRDYEQYFGPGTRLTVT.

The chain uses TRBV4-1 and TRBJ1-5; 8 nucleotides line up with TRBD1. The V gene end was trimmed by 4 bases and the J gene end by 6 bases; junction bases not matched to a gene: 5. Per germline, CDR1 MGHRA and CDR2 YSYEKL. The length of the CDR3 is 14 residues. The CDR3 sequence is CASSPTGGSQPQHF. CDR3 coding DNA: TGCGCCAGCAGCCCAACAGGGGGAAGTCAGCCCCAGCATTTT.

This clonotype was seen repeatedly, ten times or more. V and J are TRBV7-2 and TRBJ2-1; tentative D call: TRBD2 (6 bases). V was shortened by 3 bases and J by 3 bases, with 15 bases between the two germline ends. This CDR3 is 16 amino acids long. CDR1 SGHTA and CDR2 FQGNSA come from the germline V gene. For the CDR3, the DNA is TGTGCCAGCAGCTTCCTACTAGCTGATATCTACAATGAGCAGTTCTTC. This codes for CASSFLLADIYNEQFF.

This clonotype was seen more than once but under ten times. Since a much larger clone is just one base distant, this may be a read error. V gene TRBV3-1 combines with J gene TRBJ1-5; tentative D call: TRBD1 (5 bases). Germline V gene lookup returns CDR1 LGHDT and CDR2 YNNKEL (reference sequence). V lost 4 bases to trimming and J lost 9 bases, with 10 bases between them. This CDR3 comprises 12 residues. CDR3 in DNA: TGTGCCAGCAGCCTAGACAGTCGGCCCCAGCATTTT. This encodes CASSLDSRPQHF.

Details on this clonotype: A much more abundant neighbour one base away suggests this may be a read error. CDR3: CASFEGTGRRDEQFF. CDR3 bases: TGTGCCAGCTTCGAAGGGACAGGGCGACGGGATGAGCAGTTCTTC. The V gene is TRBV18, the J gene TRBJ2-1; 9 bases agree with TRBD1. V was pared by 7 bases and J by 8 bases, with 12 bases of the junction left unmatched. The CDR3 has 15 amino acids. The germline V gene encodes CDR1 KGHSH and CDR2 LQKENI.

This clonotype was counted a few times. This rearrangement joins TRBV4-1 to TRBJ1-2; no clear D gene. The V gene lost 0 bases and the J gene lost 4 bases, with 6 bases spanning the gap. CDR1 and CDR2 (germline): MGHRA, YSYEKL. The CDR3 extends over 13 amino acids. In nucleotides, the CDR3 is TGCGCCAGCAGCCAAGAAACGGGCTATGGCTACACCTTC. Translation gives CASSQETGYGYTF.

In this sample, this clonotype turned up many times. The chain uses TRBV6-1 and TRBJ1-1, with 11 bases lining up with TRBD1. Germline lookup yields CDR1 MNHNS and CDR2 SASEGT. J lost 3 bases, V lost 8 bases, and 5 bases had no gene match. The CDR3 runs 14 residues. CDR3 loop: CASRDRGYDTEAFF. The CDR3 bases are TGTGCCAGCCGGGACAGGGGGTACGACACTGAAGCTTTCTTT.

This clonotype was recorded at least ten times. The rearrangement joins TRBV4-2 to TRBJ2-1, with 9 bases aligning to TRBD1. V trimming: 1 base; J trimming: 5 bases; junction bases outside the gene matches: 6. In germline, CDR1 is LGHNA, CDR2 YNFKEQ. CDR3 size: 16 residues. The CDR3 DNA follows: TGTGCCAGCAGCCAAGTACTGGGACAGGGCCACAATGAGCAGTTCTTC. Its translation is CASSQVLGQGHNEQFF.

This clonotype was recorded a few times. The chain carries TRBV6-1 and TRBJ2-1; D is unresolved. V was pared by 2 bases and J by 4 bases, with 12 bases between. Germline CDR1 and CDR2: MNHNS and SASEGT. This CDR3 comprises 15 residues. The CDR3 DNA is TGTGCCAGCAGTGAAACTCGGCCTGCTTACAATGAGCAGTTCTTC. This codes for CASSETRPAYNEQFF.

The table lists this clonotype with many counts. This chain uses TRBV6-1 with TRBJ2-4; D is unresolved. Germline CDR1 and CDR2: MNHNS and SASEGT. This CDR3 has 12 residues. V was clipped by 6 bases and J by 6 bases, with 9 bases between them. CDR3 sequence (DNA): TGTGCCAGCAGCTCGCACGGAAACATTCAGTACTTC. It yields the protein CASSSHGNIQYF.